The 4 T cell receptor beta chains reported below all come from one sample, sequenced in a study of control samples from healthy donors and cancer patients. Generated by immunoSEQ multiplex PCR, the TCRdb table keeps only in-frame clones and is missing some. Among 100,000 or so clones listed, approximately 90% were seen once. The sequenced sample consisted of blood. The origin of the receptors is a woman in her forties or fifties in good health.

This chain connects TRBV10-1 to TRBJ2-7; 11 bases line up with TRBD2. The J segment lost 2 bases and the V segment lost 2 bases, leaving 11 bases of the junction unmatched. CDR1 and CDR2 from the germline V gene are WNHNN and SYGVQD (reference sequence). This CDR3 comprises 18 residues. Here the CDR3 reads CASSEPLRTSGYTYEQYF. CDR3 DNA sequence: TGCGCCAGCAGTGAGCCGTTAAGGACTAGCGGGTACACCTACGAGCAGTACTTC.

The V and J genes are TRBV5-1 and TRBJ2-3, with 8 positions matching TRBD2. Trimming cost V 0 bases and J 2 bases; bases outside gene matches: 5. From germline, CDR1 is SGHRS and CDR2 YFSETQ. The CDR3 loop spans 16 amino acids. This CDR3 is CASSLEPAGATDTQYF. The CDR3 nucleotides are TGCGCCAGCAGCTTGGAGCCAGCGGGGGCCACAGATACGCAGTATTTT.

In regard to this clone: The sample has other DNA sequences that encode this CDR3 too. The chain carries TRBV19 and TRBJ2-3; D tentatively reads TRBD1 or TRBD2 (5 bases each). The CDR3 sequence is 13 residues long. Trimming took 1 base from V and 3 from J, leaving 5 bases between them. The germline V gene has CDR1 LNHDA and CDR2 SQIVND (reference sequence). CDR3 nucleotide sequence: TGTGCCAGTAGTATAGGGGGGACAGATACGCAGTATTTT. Its protein product is CASSIGGTDTQYF.

The chain combines TRBV5-1 with TRBJ2-3; the match to TRBD2 covers 11 bases. CDR1 is SGHRS, CDR2 YFSETQ, per germline. The CDR3 contains 16 residues. V gave up 4 bases and J gave up 5 bases; unmatched junction bases: 9. CDR3 sequence reads: CASSPLAGGAGDTQYF. The CDR3 DNA is TGCGCCAGCAGCCCTTTAGCGGGGGGGGCCGGAGATACGCAGTATTTT.